Reported below is one T cell receptor (beta chain). This entry is derived from a study of blood T cell repertoires in COVID-19. Looking at the study overall: PBMCs, B-cell-depleted T cells, or T cells provided the cDNA or gDNA that made up the material.

The CDR3 runs to 16 residues. CDR1 MGHRA and CDR2 YSYEKL come from the germline V gene. Trimming cost V 4 bases and J 3 bases; bases outside gene matches: 7. In the study's own analysis: Amplification with reference gene primers provided the estimates of nucleated cell counts. Measured with immunoSEQ multiplex PCR; TCRdb has only the in-frame clones, and not every one. The V and J calls and clone size were taken over from that table, and D and trimming were inferred from the DNA. The repertoire has around 150,000 clones, 76% of them found once; the top ten carry 3% to 4.5%. Specimen: peripheral blood. The TCR was taken from a woman aged 80 or over with acute or convalescent COVID-19. V and J are TRBV4-1 and TRBJ2-2; TRBD1 aligns across 8 bases. As DNA, the CDR3 is TGCGCCAGCAGCCTGGGGACAGGCGGCGACACCGGGGAGCTGTTTTTT. It translates to CASSLGTGGDTGELFF.